This paragraph covers one TCR beta chain sequence. The data derive from a study of blood T cell repertoires in COVID-19. Using immunoSEQ multiplex PCR, the repertoire was profiled, and TCRdb retains in-frame clones only, with some absent. The table includes about 80,000 clones, approximately 85% detected once. Per germline, CDR1 SGHRS and CDR2 YFSETQ. The germline V and J ends were trimmed by 3 bases and 0 bases, with 7 bases remaining between them. The CDR3 is made up of 13 amino acids. The sample comprised peripheral blood. The V call is TRBV5-1, the J call TRBJ2-7; TRBD1 is a possible D gene (5 bases). The sequence was collected from a man in his forties or fifties with COVID-19, enrolled during active disease. In nucleotides, the CDR3 is TGCGCCAGCAGCTCTGACAGCTCCTACGAGCAGTACTTC. Its protein is CASSSDSSYEQYF.